The 23 T cell receptor beta chains below come from one sample, sequenced in a study of blood T cell repertoires in COVID-19. Measured with immunoSEQ multiplex PCR; TCRdb has only the in-frame clones, and not every one. The sample records fewer than 250,000 clones, 70% to 85% being singletons. What was sequenced was peripheral blood. The receptors originated from a woman in her forties or fifties with acute or convalescent COVID-19.

The rearrangement uses TRBV19 and TRBJ2-1, with 9 nucleotides matching TRBD2. CDR1 is LNHDA, CDR2 SQIVND, per germline (reference sequence). V shed 1 base and J 8 bases; nucleotides not matched to a gene: 6. This CDR3 contains 15 residues. CDR3 sequence (DNA): TGTGCCAGTAGTATAGTGGCCAGCGGGGGGCATGAGCAGTTCTTC. This translates into CASSIVASGGHEQFF.

V is TRBV6-6 and J is TRBJ1-3, with unresolved D. Germline CDR1 reads MNHNY; CDR2 reads SVGAGI (reference sequence). This CDR3 has 15 residues. Trimming stripped 0 bases from V and 0 bases from J, with 6 bases between. This CDR3 is CASSYSPFSGNTIYF. The CDR3 nucleotides are TGTGCCAGCAGTTACTCCCCTTTCTCTGGAAACACCATATATTTT.

The sample holds many counts of this clone. The gene calls are TRBV6-5 and TRBJ2-6; no reliable D call. Germline CDR1 MNHEY, CDR2 SVGAGI. Deletions cut 7 bases from V and 0 bases from J, with 10 bases between. The CDR3 is 15 amino acids. The CDR3 DNA follows: TGTGCCAGCACCCCACGACTCTCTGGGGCCAACGTCCTGACTTTC. Its translation is CASTPRLSGANVLTF.

In this sample, this clone turned up a few times. The genes are TRBV7-8 and TRBJ2-1, with 8 bases aligning to TRBD2. From germline, CDR1 is SGHVS and CDR2 FQNEAQ. V trimming: 8 bases; J trimming: 4 bases; junction bases outside the gene matches: 13. CDR3 length: 16 residues. The CDR3 protein is CASSLAVGLVYNEQFF. For the CDR3, the DNA is TGTGCCAGCTCCCTAGCGGTGGGACTAGTGTACAATGAGCAGTTCTTC.

This clone was seen repeatedly, ten times or more. The chain is built from TRBV27 and TRBJ1-2, with TRBD1 matching 7 bases. The CDR3 is 15 residues long. J was trimmed by 6 bases and V by 3 bases; bases with no gene match: 10. From germline, CDR1 is MNHEY and CDR2 SMNVEV (reference sequence). This CDR3 reads CASSFSAGGGHGYTF. CDR3 nucleotide sequence: TGTGCCAGCAGTTTCTCGGCAGGGGGTGGTCATGGCTACACCTTC.

The table lists this clone with a count of one. V and J are TRBV5-4 and TRBJ2-7, with a tentative D call TRBD1 (6 bases). CDR1 is SGHNT and CDR2 is YYREEE in the germline V gene (reference sequence). Between the trimmed V and J ends, which lost 4 bases and 3 bases, there was a span of 17 bases. The CDR3 length is 15 residues. CDR3: CASSPDRARHYEQYF. The CDR3 DNA reads as TGTGCCAGCAGCCCGGACAGAGCCAGACACTACGAGCAGTACTTC.

J is TRBJ1-1 and V is TRBV7-2; TRBD1 aligns across 7 bases. The CDR3 covers 15 residues. V lost 5 bases, J lost 4 bases, and 10 bases stayed unmatched. Germline CDR1 SGHTA, CDR2 FQGNSA. CDR3 in DNA: TGTGCCAGCAGCCTCCGACAGGGCGGCCTCACTGAAGCTTTCTTT. Protein sequence: CASSLRQGGLTEAFF.

V gene TRBV28 combines with J gene TRBJ2-7, with TRBD1 identical over 7 bases. The trim removed 6 bases at V and 3 bases at J, leaving 11 bases unmatched. The length of the CDR3 is 15 residues. From germline, CDR1 is MDHEN and CDR2 SYDVKM. The CDR3: CASSETGVPSYEQYF. The CDR3 coding sequence is TGTGCCAGCAGCGAAACAGGGGTCCCAAGCTACGAGCAGTACTTC. The full variable domain, completed using reference TRBV28 and TRBJ2-7, is DVKVTQSSRYLVKRTGEKVFLECVQDMDHENMFWYRQDPGLGLRLIYFSYDVKMKEKGDIPEGYSVSREKKERFSLILESASTNQTSMYLCASSETGVPSYEQYFGPGTRLTVT.

The V call is TRBV7-8, the J call TRBJ1-4; D remains unclear. The CDR3 is 16 residues long. The germline gives CDR1 SGHVS, CDR2 FQNEAQ. The germline V and J ends were trimmed by 2 bases and 0 bases, with 10 bases remaining between them. CDR3 nucleotides: TGTGCCAGCAGCTTACGGAATCGGGCAACTAATGAAAAACTGTTTTTT. The encoded protein is CASSLRNRATNEKLFF.

With respect to this clone: Within the sample, other DNA sequences also encode this same CDR3. The chain carries TRBV6-5 and TRBJ1-3; 8 bases agree with TRBD1. Germline loops: CDR1 MNHEY, CDR2 SVGAGI. V lost 5 bases to trimming and J lost 2 bases; unmatched junction nucleotides: 2. The CDR3 sequence is 14 residues long. CDR3 residues: CASSRTGTGNTIYF. CDR3 nucleotide sequence: TGTGCCAGCAGTCGGACAGGGACTGGAAACACCATATATTTT.

The V and J genes are TRBV18 and TRBJ1-2; possible D gene TRBD1, 5 bases. CDR1 and CDR2 (germline): KGHSH, LQKENI. This CDR3 has 14 residues. V lost 1 base and J 8 bases, leaving 14 bases between the germline ends. The CDR3 region is CASSPLTAGQGYTF. CDR3 sequence (DNA): TGTGCCAGCTCACCACTTACGGCAGGGCAAGGCTACACCTTC.

The rearrangement uses TRBV7-2 and TRBJ2-7, with D possibly matching TRBD2 (5 bases). The V end lost 4 bases, the J end lost 2 bases, and 15 bases lay between the germline ends. CDR1 and CDR2 from the germline V gene are SGHTA and FQGNSA. The CDR3 runs 15 residues. The CDR3 DNA reads TGTGCCAGCAGCTCCTGGACTGGGTCAACCTACGAGCAGTACTTC. Its protein product is CASSSWTGSTYEQYF. The full variable domain, in which reference TRBV7-2 and TRBJ2-7 provide the parts outside the CDR3, is GAGVSQSPSNKVTEKGKDVELRCDPISGHTALYWYRQSLGQGLEFLIYFQGNSAPDKSGLPSDRFSAERTGGSVSTLTIQRTQQEDSAVYLCASSSWTGSTYEQYFGPGTRLTVT.

The J gene is TRBJ1-2, the V gene TRBV6-5, with TRBD1 matching over 8 bases. CDR1 is MNHEY, CDR2 SVGAGI, per germline. The V gene end was trimmed by 6 bases and the J gene end by 9 bases; junction bases not matched to a gene: 9. The CDR3 sequence is 13 residues long. CDR3 sequence: CASSPYRDRSYTF. The DNA of the CDR3 is TGTGCCAGCAGCCCATACCGGGACAGGAGCTACACCTTC.

The rearrangement uses TRBV5-8 and TRBJ2-2, with a weak D call TRBD1 (6 bases). V lost 4 bases and J lost 1, with 17 bases in between. Germline lookup yields CDR1 SGHTS and CDR2 YDEGEE. This CDR3 comprises 17 residues. CDR3 bases: TGTGCCAGCAGCCGCAGGCGATCGACAGGGAACACCGGGGAGCTGTTTTTT. Its protein is CASSRRRSTGNTGELFF.

The rearrangement uses TRBV5-1 and TRBJ2-3; TRBD1 is a possible D gene (6 bases). The CDR3 runs to 15 residues. Germline V gene sequence: CDR1 SGHRS, CDR2 YFSETQ. Trimming took off 6 bases at V and 1 base at J, with 15 bases between the two ends. The CDR3 bases are TGCGCCAGCATGACCCAGGGGAAGGGCACAGATACGCAGTATTTT. Protein product: CASMTQGKGTDTQYF.

The chain couples TRBV19 to TRBJ1-1; 12 bases are shared with TRBD1. From germline, CDR1 is LNHDA and CDR2 SQIVND (reference sequence). This CDR3 contains 18 residues. The V and J ends lost 4 bases and 6 bases, in that order; junction bases with no gene match: 15. In nucleotides, the CDR3 is TGTGCCAGTAGTACTCACTTGGTAGGGACAGGGGGCGCATCTGAAGCTTTCTTT. Translation: CASSTHLVGTGGASEAFF.

The chain couples TRBV7-8 to TRBJ2-1; D unresolved. V lost 5 bases and J 8 bases, leaving 10 bases between the germline ends. This CDR3 has 12 residues. In germline, CDR1 is SGHVS, CDR2 FQNEAQ. For the CDR3, the DNA is TGTGCCAGCAGCCGTTATATAGATGAGCAGTTCTTC. Its protein is CASSRYIDEQFF. Full variable domain (outside the CDR3, taken from reference TRBV7-8 and TRBJ2-1): GAGVSQSPRYKVAKRGQDVALRCDPISGHVSLFWYQQALGQGPEFLTYFQNEAQLDKSGLPSDRFFAERPEGSVSTLKIQRTQQEDSAVYLCASSRYIDEQFFGPGTRLTVL.

The rearrangement joins TRBV28 to TRBJ1-2, with D uncertain. The CDR3 sequence is 12 residues long. The V end lost 3 bases, the J end lost 8 bases, and 10 bases lay between the germline ends. Germline CDR1 and CDR2: MDHEN and SYDVKM. The CDR3 nucleotides are TGTGCCAGCAGTTTTTGGTCCTACGGCTACACCTTC. Protein sequence: CASSFWSYGYTF.

The chain has TRBV25-1 and TRBJ1-3; the D gene is possibly TRBD1 (5 bases). The CDR3 totals 14 residues. The germline CDR1 and CDR2 sequences are MGHDK and SYGVNS. Between the trimmed V and J ends, which lost 3 bases and 2 bases, there was a span of 8 bases. The CDR3 DNA reads TGTGCCAGCAGTGATGCGGGACCTGGAAACACCATATATTTT. This gives the protein CASSDAGPGNTIYF.

This sequence joins TRBV5-4 and TRBJ1-4; 9 bases are a match to TRBD1. Trimming took 4 bases from V and 8 from J; bases not matched to a gene: 9. The CDR3 is made up of 15 amino acids. Germline-derived CDR1 and CDR2 are SGHNT and YYREEE (reference sequence). The CDR3 region has the DNA TGTGCCAGCAGCCTGCCGACAGGGGGTGGCGAAAAACTGTTTTTT. Amino acids: CASSLPTGGGEKLFF.

This clone has a single count. The rearrangement joins TRBV25-1 to TRBJ1-6; 8 nucleotides align to TRBD1. V lost 4 bases and J lost 7; bases outside the gene matches: 6. The CDR3 is 15 residues long. Germline assignment: CDR1 MGHDK and CDR2 SYGVNS. The CDR3 nucleotides are TGTGCCAGCAGTGGACGACAGGGGAGGAATTCACCCCTCCACTTT. As protein: CASSGRQGRNSPLHF. The full variable domain, its missing parts supplied by reference TRBV25-1 and TRBJ1-6, is EADIYQTPRYLVIGTGKKITLECSQTMGHDKMYWYQQDPGMELHLIHYSYGVNSTEKGDLSSESTVSRIRTEHFPLTLESARPSHTSQYLCASSGRQGRNSPLHFGNGTRLTVT.

A single count supports this clone. Here the CDR3 DNA reads TGTGCCAGCAGCTCCAGCGGGGGCCTATTCAATGAGCAGTTCTTC. It specifies CASSSSGGLFNEQFF. The chain employs TRBV9 and TRBJ2-1, with 8 bases lining up with TRBD2. Germline V gives CDR1 SGDLS, CDR2 YYNGEE. V shed 4 bases and J 6 bases; nucleotides not matched to a gene: 9. The CDR3 totals 15 residues.

The chain's CDR3 is CASSRRESGGNEQFF. The CDR3, as DNA: TGTGCCAGCAGTCGGCGGGAGTCTGGGGGAAATGAGCAGTTCTTC. V gene TRBV11-2 combines with J gene TRBJ2-1; 7 nucleotides match TRBD2. Trimming removed 6 bases from V and 7 bases from J; junction bases left unmatched: 12. CDR3 length: 15 residues. CDR1 is SGHAT and CDR2 is FQNNGV in the germline V gene.